This TCR beta chain derives from a study of cytomegalovirus exposure and HLA in healthy donors. Study-level background: An earlier analysis found around 100 million unique TCR beta sequences from approximately 170 million T cells.

The table lists this clone with a few counts. Its antigen remains unidentified. The PCR was carried out with 60 Vbeta primers and 13 Jbeta primers. Assay used: immunoSEQ multiplex PCR; TCRdb lists only in-frame clones, some missing. The sample consists of approximately 140,000 clones, 70% to 85% of them appearing once. Study conclusions and caveats: Prior analysis indicated that the majority of TCR beta V segments exhibited productivity approximately 90% or approximately 30% of the time. Specificity of a few CMV-associated chains for CMV antigens was verified in vitro.

The CDR3 length is 16 residues. With 1 base removed from V and 4 bases from J, the gap between germline ends came to 15 bases. Germline V gene data show CDR1 as LGHNA and CDR2 as YSLEER. The source is a woman aged 40 to 50 in good health and CMV-seronegative. V usage is TRBV4-3 and J usage is TRBJ2-3; D unresolved. The sample consisted of PBMCs. The CDR3 here is CASSQVGSSTADTQYF. CDR3 in DNA: TGCGCCAGCAGCCAAGTTGGTAGCAGCACGGCAGATACGCAGTATTTT.